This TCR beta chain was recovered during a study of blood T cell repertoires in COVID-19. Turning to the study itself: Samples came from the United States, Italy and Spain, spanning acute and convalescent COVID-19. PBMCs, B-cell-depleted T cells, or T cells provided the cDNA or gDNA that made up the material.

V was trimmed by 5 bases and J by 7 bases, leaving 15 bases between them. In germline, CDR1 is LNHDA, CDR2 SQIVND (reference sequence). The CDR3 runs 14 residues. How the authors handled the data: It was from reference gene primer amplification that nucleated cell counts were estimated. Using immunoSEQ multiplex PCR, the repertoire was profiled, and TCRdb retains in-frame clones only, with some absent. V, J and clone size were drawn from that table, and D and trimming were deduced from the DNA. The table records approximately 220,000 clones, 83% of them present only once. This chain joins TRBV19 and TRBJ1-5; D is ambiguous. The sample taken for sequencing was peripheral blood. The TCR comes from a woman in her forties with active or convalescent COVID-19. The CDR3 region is CASSVRAREQPQHF. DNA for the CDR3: TGTGCCAGTAGTGTTCGGGCGCGGGAGCAGCCCCAGCATTTT.